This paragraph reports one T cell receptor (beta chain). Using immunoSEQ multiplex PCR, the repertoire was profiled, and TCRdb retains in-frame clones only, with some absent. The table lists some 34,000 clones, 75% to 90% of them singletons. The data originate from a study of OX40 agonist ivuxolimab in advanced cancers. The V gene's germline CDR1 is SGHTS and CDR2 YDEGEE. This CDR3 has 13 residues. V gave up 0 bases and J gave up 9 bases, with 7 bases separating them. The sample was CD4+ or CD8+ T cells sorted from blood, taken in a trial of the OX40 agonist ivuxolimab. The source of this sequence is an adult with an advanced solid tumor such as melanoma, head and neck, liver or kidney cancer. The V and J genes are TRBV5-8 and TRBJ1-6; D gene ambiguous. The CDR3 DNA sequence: TGTGCCAGCAGCTTGGGCCCGGGTTCACCCCTCCACTTT. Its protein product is CASSLGPGSPLHF.